These T cell receptor beta chains were read from a single sample in a study of PD-L1 blockade in urothelial cancer. TCRdb keeps only in-frame clones here, not all; method: immunoSEQ multiplex PCR. The table has approximately 110,000 clones, around 93% seen once. The starting material was PBMCs, obtained around atezolizumab (anti-PD-L1) treatment. These receptors all come from a man between 60 and 75 years old with urothelial cancer. Each CDR3 is given with its conserved first and last residue. The D gene is left open where the match is weak. Where a row states a size, it is once, few, many or the class of an expanded clone; other rows omit it.

>NA|NA|TRBJ2-1|TRBV4-2
CASSQDNFPYNEQFF
TGTGCCAGCAGCCAAGATAATTTTCCCTACAATGAGCAGTTCTTC
>NA|TRBD1|TRBJ2-1|TRBV29-1
CSVGDRGGYNEQFF
TGCAGCGTTGGGGACAGGGGGGGTTACAATGAGCAGTTCTTC
>NA|NA|TRBJ1-1|TRBV28
CASSGAGAEAFF
TGTGCCAGCTCCGGAGCCGGCGCTGAAGCTTTCTTT
>once|TRBD1|TRBJ2-3|TRBV28
CASSKFRGVGTGTFTDTQYF
TGTGCCAGCAGTAAATTTAGGGGGGTTGGGACAGGGACCTTCACAGATACGCAGTATTTT
>NA|TRBD1|TRBJ1-5|TRBV7-2
CASSWTGGAKQPQHF
TGTGCCAGCAGCTGGACAGGGGGCGCGAAACAGCCCCAGCATTTT
>once|TRBD1|TRBJ1-2|TRBV2
CASSGDRVGGYTF
TGTGCCAGCAGTGGGGACAGGGTCGGTGGCTACACCTTC
>NA|NA|TRBJ1-5|TRBV19
CASSTPTGGNQPQHF
TGTGCCAGTAGTACACCGACAGGTGGCAATCAGCCCCAGCATTTT
>NA|TRBD2|TRBJ2-1|TRBV27
CASSRTLAGGVDEQFF
TGTGCCAGCAGTCGGACTTTAGCGGGAGGGGTGGATGAGCAGTTCTTC
>NA|TRBD1|TRBJ1-2|TRBV7-9
CASSFKGQGNYGYTF
TGTGCCAGCAGCTTTAAAGGACAGGGGAACTATGGCTACACCTTC
>NA|TRBD1|TRBJ1-2|TRBV5-5
CASTWDRSNYGYTF
TGTGCCAGCACCTGGGACAGGTCGAACTATGGCTACACCTTC
>NA|NA|TRBJ1-3|TRBV9
CASSGGALSSGNTIYF
TGTGCCAGCAGCGGCGGGGCCCTAAGCTCTGGAAACACCATATATTTT
>few|TRBD1|TRBJ1-5|TRBV19
CASTHTGGNQPQHF
TGTGCCAGTACGCATACAGGGGGCAATCAGCCCCAGCATTTT
>NA|TRBD2|TRBJ2-7|TRBV6-5
CASSSLIAGAYEQYF
TGTGCCAGCAGTTCCCTTATAGCGGGGGCCTACGAGCAGTACTTC
>NA|TRBD2|TRBJ2-1|TRBV7-2
CASSLLAGGGTYNEQFF
TGTGCCAGCAGCTTGCTAGCGGGGGGAGGAACGTACAATGAGCAGTTCTTC
>NA|TRBD2|TRBJ2-7|TRBV5-1
CASSFGRGVSYEQYF
TGCGCCAGCAGCTTTGGTCGGGGGGTTTCCTACGAGCAGTACTTC
>NA|TRBD1|TRBJ2-2|TRBV4-1
CASRKDVGQGASWAGELFF
TGCGCCAGCAGGAAGGACGTGGGACAGGGGGCATCGTGGGCCGGGGAGCTGTTTTTT
>NA|TRBD2|TRBJ2-5|TRBV11-3
CASSLRTGERGGETQYF
TGTGCCAGCAGCTTACGGACAGGCGAGCGGGGGGGAGAGACCCAGTACTTC
>many|TRBD1|TRBJ1-2|TRBV6-5
CASSYYRTGGNYGYTF
TGTGCCAGCAGTTACTACCGGACAGGGGGCAACTATGGCTACACCTTC
>NA|NA|TRBJ1-6|TRBV6-1
CASSETGQYSPLHF
TGTGCCAGCAGTGAAACAGGACAGTATTCACCCCTCCACTTT
>few|TRBD1|TRBJ1-5|TRBV6-5
CASSPTGTPSPQHF
TGTGCCAGCAGTCCGACAGGGACTCCGTCGCCCCAGCATTTT
>once|TRBD1|TRBJ1-1|TRBV27
CASTSGQSNTEAFF
TGTGCCAGCACCTCGGGACAGTCGAACACTGAAGCTTTCTTT
>NA|TRBD1|TRBJ1-2|TRBV28
CASSLRFRGPSYGYTF
TGTGCCAGCAGTTTAAGGTTCAGGGGGCCCTCCTATGGCTACACCTTC
>once|NA|TRBJ1-2|TRBV4-3
CASSQETAYYGYTF
TGCGCCAGCAGCCAAGAAACAGCTTACTATGGCTACACCTTC
>NA|NA|TRBJ1-3|TRBV7-2
CASSSNRGNTIYF
TGTGCCAGCAGCTCTAACAGGGGAAACACCATATATTTT
>NA|NA|TRBJ1-3|TRBV9
CASSVGGTGNTIYF
TGTGCCAGCAGCGTGGGGGGGACTGGAAACACCATATATTTT
>once|NA|TRBJ2-7|TRBV6-5
CASRLLTGRDEQYF
TGTGCCAGCAGGCTGCTTACAGGGAGGGACGAGCAGTACTTC
>NA|NA|TRBJ2-7|TRBV27
CASSSQGQVREQYF
TGTGCCAGCAGCTCCCAGGGTCAGGTCCGCGAGCAGTACTTC
>NA|NA|TRBJ1-1|TRBV11-2
CASRGARRTEAFF
TGTGCCAGCAGAGGGGCCCGAAGGACTGAAGCTTTCTTT
>NA|NA|TRBJ1-1|TRBV4-2
CASSQGGPLAHEAFF
TGTGCCAGCAGCCAAGGCGGGCCGTTGGCCCATGAAGCTTTCTTT
>NA|NA|TRBJ1-1|TRBV4-2
CASSQAGGSTEAFF
TGTGCCAGCAGCCAAGCCGGGGGAAGCACTGAAGCTTTCTTT
>NA|NA|TRBJ2-1|TRBV19
CASSPGISEQFF
TGTGCCAGTAGTCCGGGGATATCTGAGCAGTTCTTC
>NA|TRBD2|TRBJ2-1|TRBV2
CASSIWTSRGEQFF
TGTGCCAGCAGTATATGGACTAGTAGGGGTGAGCAGTTCTTC
>NA|NA|TRBJ2-1|TRBV28
CASSLRRGSDEQFF
TGTGCCAGCAGTTTACGTCGGGGGTCGGATGAGCAGTTCTTC
>NA|NA|TRBJ1-5|TRBV19
CASSKGSYSNQPQHF
TGTGCCAGTAGTAAGGGGTCATATAGCAATCAGCCCCAGCATTTT
>NA|NA|TRBJ2-3|TRBV9
CASSVGGVPDTQYF
TGTGCCAGCAGCGTAGGGGGGGTCCCAGATACGCAGTATTTT
>NA|TRBD2|TRBJ2-3|TRBV7-3
CASSSRHDRTSRSTDTQYF
TGTGCCAGCAGCTCAAGACACGACCGGACTAGCCGAAGCACAGATACGCAGTATTTT
>NA|TRBD2|TRBJ2-2|TRBV6-6
CASSRPSGLPGGELFF
TGTGCCAGCAGTCGACCTAGCGGGCTCCCGGGGGGGGAGCTGTTTTTT
>NA|TRBD2|TRBJ2-7|TRBV9
CASSVFPAGEYEQYF
TGTGCCAGCAGCGTTTTTCCAGCGGGGGAATACGAGCAGTACTTC
>NA|TRBD1|TRBJ1-6|TRBV19
CATTGGTGGSFGNSPLHF
TGTGCCACCACTGGTGGGACAGGGGGCTCATTTGGTAATTCACCCCTCCACTTT
>NA|TRBD2|TRBJ2-1|TRBV28
CASSTPSGSSYNEQFF
TGTGCCAGCAGTACTCCTAGCGGGAGCTCCTACAATGAGCAGTTCTTC
>NA|NA|TRBJ1-6|TRBV18
CASSPGGGNSPLHF
TGTGCCAGCTCACCAGGGGGCGGGAATTCACCCCTCCACTTT
>NA|NA|TRBJ2-3|TRBV7-2
CASSITSGFTDTQYF
TGTGCCAGCAGCATAACCAGCGGATTCACAGATACGCAGTATTTT
>NA|TRBD2|TRBJ2-3|TRBV5-1
CASSDSAGGLDTQYF
TGCGCCAGCAGTGACTCGGCGGGGGGGCTAGATACGCAGTATTTT
>NA|NA|TRBJ1-2|TRBV18
CASSPGAGEFYGYTF
TGTGCCAGCTCACCAGGCGCAGGGGAGTTCTATGGCTACACCTTC
>NA|NA|TRBJ2-3|TRBV10-3
CAIAPTQTAEPTQYF
TGTGCCATAGCCCCGACACAGACAGCTGAGCCTACGCAGTATTTT